One TCR beta chain is described in this entry. This entry belongs to a study of blood T cell repertoires in COVID-19. The repertoire was sequenced with immunoSEQ multiplex PCR; TCRdb's copy has only in-frame clones and lacks some. The table lists 20,000 to 30,000 clones, 75% to 90% of them singletons. Germline-derived CDR1 and CDR2 are MNHEY and SMNVEV (reference sequence). CDR3 length: 14 residues. V lost 7 bases to trimming and J lost 4 bases, with 14 bases between them. The source material was peripheral blood. The chain combines TRBV27 with TRBJ2-1; D is possibly TRBD2 (7 bases). This receptor was obtained from a human donor in a cohort sampled during active COVID-19. This CDR3 reads CASTAKGGYNEQFF. The CDR3 nucleotides read TGTGCCAGCACTGCCAAGGGGGGGTACAATGAGCAGTTCTTC.